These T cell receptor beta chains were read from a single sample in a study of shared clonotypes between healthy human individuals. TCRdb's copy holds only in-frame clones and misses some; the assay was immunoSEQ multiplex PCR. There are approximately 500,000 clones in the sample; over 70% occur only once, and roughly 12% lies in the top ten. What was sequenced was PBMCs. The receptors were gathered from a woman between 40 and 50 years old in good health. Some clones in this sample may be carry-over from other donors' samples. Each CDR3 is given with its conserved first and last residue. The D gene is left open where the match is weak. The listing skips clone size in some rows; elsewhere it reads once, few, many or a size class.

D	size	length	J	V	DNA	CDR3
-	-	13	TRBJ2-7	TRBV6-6	TGTGCCAGCATATATCCGGGGACCTACGAGCAGTACTTC	CASIYPGTYEQYF
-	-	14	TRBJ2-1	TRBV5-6	TGTGCCAGCAGCTTGACGGGACTTTACAATGAGCAGTTCTTC	CASSLTGLYNEQFF
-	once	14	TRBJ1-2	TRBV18	TGTGCCAGCCGGCAAGACAGGCATAACTATGGCTACACCTTC	CASRQDRHNYGYTF
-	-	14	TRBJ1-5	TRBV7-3	TGTGCCAGCAGCTTAACAGGGGGGAATCAGCCCCAGCATTTT	CASSLTGGNQPQHF
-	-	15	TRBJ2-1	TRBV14	TGTGCCAGCAGCCAAGGGGTGGGCCCCTACAATGAGCAGTTCTTC	CASSQGVGPYNEQFF
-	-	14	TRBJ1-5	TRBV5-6	TGTGCCAGCAGCTTTTCTTTCGGCAATCAGCCCCAGCATTTT	CASSFSFGNQPQHF
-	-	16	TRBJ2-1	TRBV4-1	TGCGCCAGCAGCCCCCTAGGGGGGGGGTCCTACAATGAGCAGTTCTTC	CASSPLGGGSYNEQFF
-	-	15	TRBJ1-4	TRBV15	TGTGCCACCAGCAGAGATTCGGGGGGCTCTGAAAAACTGTTTTTT	CATSRDSGGSEKLFF
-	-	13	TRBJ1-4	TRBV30	TGTGCCTGGTTACAGGAGCCTAATGAAAAACTGTTTTTT	CAWLQEPNEKLFF
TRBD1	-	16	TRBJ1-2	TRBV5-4	TGTGCCAGCAGCCCGATAAGGGGACAGGGAGACTATGGCTACACCTTC	CASSPIRGQGDYGYTF
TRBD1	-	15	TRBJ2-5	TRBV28	TGTGCCAGCAGTTTAGGGACAGGGACGGGGGAGACCCAGTACTTC	CASSLGTGTGETQYF
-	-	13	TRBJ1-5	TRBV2	TGTGCCAGCACGTCCGGGCCTCATCAGCCCCAGCATTTT	CASTSGPHQPQHF
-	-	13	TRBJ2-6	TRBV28	TGTGCCAGCAGTTTTTCTGGGGCCAACGTCCTGACTTTC	CASSFSGANVLTF
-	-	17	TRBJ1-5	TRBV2	TGTGCCAGCAGTGAAGGGGTACCCAACTATAGCAATCAGCCCCAGCATTTT	CASSEGVPNYSNQPQHF
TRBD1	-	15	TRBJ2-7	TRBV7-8	TGTGCCAGCAGCTTAGCGGGGGACAGGACCTACGAGCAGTACTTC	CASSLAGDRTYEQYF
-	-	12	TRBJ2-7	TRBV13	TGTGCCAGCAGCCTCTCGTCGGGCGAGCAGTACTTC	CASSLSSGEQYF
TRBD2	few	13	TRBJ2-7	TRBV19	TGTGCCAGTAGACTAGCGGGAGCCTACGAGCAGTACTTC	CASRLAGAYEQYF
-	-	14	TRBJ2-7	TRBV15	TGTGCCACCAGCAGAGACATAGGAACCTACGAGCAGTACTTC	CATSRDIGTYEQYF
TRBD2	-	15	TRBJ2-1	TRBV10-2	TGCGCCAGCTCCCGGACTAGCGGGAGTCGGGATGAGCAGTTCTTC	CASSRTSGSRDEQFF
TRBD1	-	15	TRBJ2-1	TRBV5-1	TGCGCCAGCAGCTTGGCCGGGACAGAGAACAATGAGCAGTTCTTC	CASSLAGTENNEQFF
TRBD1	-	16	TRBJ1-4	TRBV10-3	TGTGCCATCAGTGAGGTGACCGGGACAGGGCCTGAAAAACTGTTTTTT	CAISEVTGTGPEKLFF
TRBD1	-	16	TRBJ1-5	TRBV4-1	TGCGCCAGCAGCCCGACGGGACAGGGGGTAAATCAGCCCCAGCATTTT	CASSPTGQGVNQPQHF
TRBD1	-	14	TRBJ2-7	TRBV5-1	TGCGCCAGCAGCCCCGGGACAGGCCTTGGCGAGCAGTACTTC	CASSPGTGLGEQYF